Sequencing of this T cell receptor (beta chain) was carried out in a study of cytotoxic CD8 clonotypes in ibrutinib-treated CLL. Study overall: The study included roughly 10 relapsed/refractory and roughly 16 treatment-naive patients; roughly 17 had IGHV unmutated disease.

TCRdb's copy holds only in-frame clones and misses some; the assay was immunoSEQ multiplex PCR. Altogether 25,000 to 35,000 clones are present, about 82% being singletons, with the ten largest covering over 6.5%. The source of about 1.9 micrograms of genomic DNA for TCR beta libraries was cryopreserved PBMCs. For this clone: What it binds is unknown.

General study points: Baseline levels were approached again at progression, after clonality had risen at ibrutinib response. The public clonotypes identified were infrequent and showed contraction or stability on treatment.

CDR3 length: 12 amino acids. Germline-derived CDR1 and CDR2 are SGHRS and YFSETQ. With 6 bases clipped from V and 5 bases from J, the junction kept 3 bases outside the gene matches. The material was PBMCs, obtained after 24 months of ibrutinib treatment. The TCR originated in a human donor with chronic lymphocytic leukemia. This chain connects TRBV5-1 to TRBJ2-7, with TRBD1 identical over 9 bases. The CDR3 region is CASTDRGDEQYF. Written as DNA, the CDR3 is TGCGCCAGCACGGACAGGGGCGACGAGCAGTACTTC. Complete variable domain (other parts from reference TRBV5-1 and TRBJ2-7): KAGVTQTPRYLIKTRGQQVTLSCSPISGHRSVSWYQQTPGQGLQFLFEYFSETQRNKGNFPGRFSGRQFSNSRSEMNVSTLELGDSALYLCASTDRGDEQYFGPGTRLTVT.